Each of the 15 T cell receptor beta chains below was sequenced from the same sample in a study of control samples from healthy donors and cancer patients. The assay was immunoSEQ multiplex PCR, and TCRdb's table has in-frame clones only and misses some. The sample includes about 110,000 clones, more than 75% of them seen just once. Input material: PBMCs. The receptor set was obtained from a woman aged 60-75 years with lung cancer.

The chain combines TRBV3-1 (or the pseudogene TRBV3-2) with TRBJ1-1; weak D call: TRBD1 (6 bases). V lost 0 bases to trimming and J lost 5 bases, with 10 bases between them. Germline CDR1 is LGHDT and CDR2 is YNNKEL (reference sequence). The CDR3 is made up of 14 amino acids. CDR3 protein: CASSQEEGGTEAFF. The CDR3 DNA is TGTGCCAGCAGCCAAGAAGAGGGGGGAACTGAAGCTTTCTTT.

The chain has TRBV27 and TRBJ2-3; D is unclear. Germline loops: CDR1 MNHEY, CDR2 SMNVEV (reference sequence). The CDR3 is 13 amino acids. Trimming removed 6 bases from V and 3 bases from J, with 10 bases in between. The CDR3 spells CASSRPHTDTQYF. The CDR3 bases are TGTGCCAGCAGCCGCCCGCATACAGATACGCAGTATTTT.

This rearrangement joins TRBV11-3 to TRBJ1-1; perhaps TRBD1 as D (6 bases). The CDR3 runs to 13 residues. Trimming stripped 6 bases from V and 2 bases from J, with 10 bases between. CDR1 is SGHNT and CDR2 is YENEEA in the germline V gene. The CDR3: CASRTGRNTEAFF. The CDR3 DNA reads TGTGCCAGCAGAACAGGGCGTAACACTGAAGCTTTCTTT.

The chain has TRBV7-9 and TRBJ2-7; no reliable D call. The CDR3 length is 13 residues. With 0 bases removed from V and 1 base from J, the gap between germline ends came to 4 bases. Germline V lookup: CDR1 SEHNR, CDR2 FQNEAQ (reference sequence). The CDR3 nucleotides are TGTGCCAGCAGCTTAGCGGGGTCCTACGAGCAGTACTTC. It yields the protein CASSLAGSYEQYF.

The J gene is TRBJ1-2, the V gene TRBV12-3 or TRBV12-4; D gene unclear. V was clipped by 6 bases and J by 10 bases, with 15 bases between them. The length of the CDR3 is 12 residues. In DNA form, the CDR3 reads TGTGCCAGCAGCCTAGAGAGGTTCTACTACACCTTC. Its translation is CASSLERFYYTF.

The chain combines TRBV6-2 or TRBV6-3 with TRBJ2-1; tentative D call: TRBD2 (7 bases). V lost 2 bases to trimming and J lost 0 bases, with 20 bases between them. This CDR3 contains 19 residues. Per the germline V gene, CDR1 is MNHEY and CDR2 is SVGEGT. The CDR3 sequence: CASSYVSGGHPSSYNEQFF. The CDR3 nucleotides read TGTGCCAGCAGTTACGTGTCGGGGGGACACCCAAGCTCCTACAATGAGCAGTTCTTC.

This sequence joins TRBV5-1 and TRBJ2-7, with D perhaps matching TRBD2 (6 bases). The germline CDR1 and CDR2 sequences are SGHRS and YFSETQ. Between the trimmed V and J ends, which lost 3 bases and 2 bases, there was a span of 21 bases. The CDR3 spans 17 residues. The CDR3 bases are TGCGCCAGCAGCTCGGGACTCTCATCCGGGGTACCCTACGAGCAGTACTTC. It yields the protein CASSSGLSSGVPYEQYF.

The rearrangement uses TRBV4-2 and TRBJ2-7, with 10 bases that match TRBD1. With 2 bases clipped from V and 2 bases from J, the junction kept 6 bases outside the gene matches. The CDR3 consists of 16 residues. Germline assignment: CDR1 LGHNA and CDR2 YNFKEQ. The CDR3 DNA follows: TGTGCCAGCAGCCAAATCCGCGGGACAGGGGCCTACGAGCAGTACTTC. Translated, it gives CASSQIRGTGAYEQYF.

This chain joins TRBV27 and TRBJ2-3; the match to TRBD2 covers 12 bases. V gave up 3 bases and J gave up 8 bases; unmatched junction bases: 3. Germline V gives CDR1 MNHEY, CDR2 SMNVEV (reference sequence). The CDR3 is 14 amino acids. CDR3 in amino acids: CASSFRLAGVTQYF. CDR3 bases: TGTGCCAGCAGTTTCCGACTAGCGGGGGTTACGCAGTATTTT.

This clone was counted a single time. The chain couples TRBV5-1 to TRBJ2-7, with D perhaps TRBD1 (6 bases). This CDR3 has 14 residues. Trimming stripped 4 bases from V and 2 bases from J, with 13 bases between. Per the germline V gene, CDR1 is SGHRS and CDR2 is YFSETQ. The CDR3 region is CASSPPGQTYEQYF. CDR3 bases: TGCGCCAGCAGCCCCCCAGGACAGACCTACGAGCAGTACTTC. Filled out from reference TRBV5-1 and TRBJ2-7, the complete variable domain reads KAGVTQTPRYLIKTRGQQVTLSCSPISGHRSVSWYQQTPGQGLQFLFEYFSETQRNKGNFPGRFSGRQFSNSRSEMNVSTLELGDSALYLCASSPPGQTYEQYFGPGTRLTVT.

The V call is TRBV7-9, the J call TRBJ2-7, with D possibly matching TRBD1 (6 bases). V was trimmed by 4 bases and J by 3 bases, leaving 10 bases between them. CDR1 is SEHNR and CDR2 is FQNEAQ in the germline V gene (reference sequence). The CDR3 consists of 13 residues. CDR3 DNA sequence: TGTGCCAGCAGCTCAGGGGTTGACTACGAGCAGTACTTC. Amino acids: CASSSGVDYEQYF.

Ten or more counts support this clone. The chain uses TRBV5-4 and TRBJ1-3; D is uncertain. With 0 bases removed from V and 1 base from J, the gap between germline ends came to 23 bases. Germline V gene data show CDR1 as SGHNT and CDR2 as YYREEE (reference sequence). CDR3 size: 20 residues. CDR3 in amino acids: CASSLGWDQGRLRSGNTIYF. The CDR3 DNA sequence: TGTGCCAGCAGCTTGGGATGGGATCAAGGACGGCTCCGGTCTGGAAACACCATATATTTT.

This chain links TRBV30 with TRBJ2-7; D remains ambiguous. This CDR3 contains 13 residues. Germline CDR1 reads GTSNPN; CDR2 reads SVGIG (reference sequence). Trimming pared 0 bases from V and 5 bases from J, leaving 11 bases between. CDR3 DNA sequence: TGTGCCTGGAGTGTACGAAGGGCGAACGAGCAGTACTTC. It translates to CAWSVRRANEQYF.

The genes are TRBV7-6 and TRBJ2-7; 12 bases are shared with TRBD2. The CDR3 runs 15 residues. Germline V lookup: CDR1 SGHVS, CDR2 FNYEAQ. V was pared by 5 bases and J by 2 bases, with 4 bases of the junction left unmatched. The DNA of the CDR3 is TGTGCCAGCAGCCTGGGGACTAGCGGGCCCTACGAGCAGTACTTC. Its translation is CASSLGTSGPYEQYF.

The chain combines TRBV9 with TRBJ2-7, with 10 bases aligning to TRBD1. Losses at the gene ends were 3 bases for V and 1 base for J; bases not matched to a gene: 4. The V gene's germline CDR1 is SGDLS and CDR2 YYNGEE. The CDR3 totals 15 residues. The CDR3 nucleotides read TGTGCCAGCAGCGATCCGGGACAGGGGTCCTACGAGCAGTACTTC. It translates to CASSDPGQGSYEQYF.